These 31 T cell receptor beta chains were all obtained from the same sample, sequenced in a study of cytomegalovirus exposure and HLA in healthy donors. The PCR ran on 60 Vbeta and 13 Jbeta primers. The protocol was immunoSEQ multiplex PCR, while the TCRdb copy is restricted to in-frame clones and leaves out a portion. The sample consists of 130,000 or so clones, approximately 80% of them appearing once. The sequenced sample was PBMCs. The receptors were gathered from a woman aged 40-49 years in good health and CMV-seronegative.

The chain employs TRBV11-1 and TRBJ2-5; maybe TRBD1 (6 bases). The J call could be wrong; TRBJ2-7 is a better fit for the DNA end. This CDR3 has 13 amino acids. The germline V gene has CDR1 SGHAT and CDR2 FQDESV (reference sequence). CDR3 amino acids: CASSLAAGVEQYF. The CDR3 DNA reads as TGTGCCAGCAGCTTAGCAGCAGGGGTCGAGCAGTACTTC.

The table lists this clone with a count of one. The chain carries TRBV4-2 and TRBJ2-7; perhaps TRBD2 as D (5 bases). There are 17 residues in the CDR3. Germline values: CDR1 LGHNA, CDR2 YNFKEQ. The V gene lost 0 bases and the J gene lost 4 bases, with 19 bases spanning the gap. CDR3 protein: CASSQERADSGSYEQYF. The CDR3 region has the DNA TGTGCCAGCAGCCAAGAGCGGGCCGACTCCGGCTCATACGAGCAGTACTTC.

The rearrangement uses TRBV9 and TRBJ2-6; D not resolved. The germline V gene has CDR1 SGDLS and CDR2 YYNGEE. Trimming shortened V by 4 bases and J by 0 bases, and 11 bases separated the two germline ends. The CDR3 totals 16 residues. The CDR3 sequence is CASSPLYSSGANVLTF. CDR3 nucleotide sequence: TGTGCCAGCAGCCCTCTTTATAGCTCTGGGGCCAACGTCCTGACTTTC.

This clone was seen a single time. The gene calls are TRBV18 and TRBJ1-5; 7 bases match TRBD1. Unmatched junction bases numbered 6, after V lost 2 bases and J lost 5 bases. This CDR3 region has 15 residues. Germline V gives CDR1 KGHSH, CDR2 LQKENI. The chain's CDR3 is CASSPKTGFDQPQHF. The CDR3 DNA reads TGTGCCAGCTCACCAAAGACAGGGTTTGATCAGCCCCAGCATTTT.

CDR3 loop: CASSLTFRSVATYEQYF. The DNA of the CDR3 is TGTGCCAGCAGCTTGACGTTCCGGAGCGTGGCTACCTACGAGCAGTACTTC. The chain carries TRBV7-6 and TRBJ2-7; no clear D. The V gene lost 3 bases and the J gene lost 2 bases, with 20 bases spanning the gap. Germline-derived CDR1 and CDR2 are SGHVS and FNYEAQ. The CDR3 is 17 residues long.

The chain has TRBV7-6 and TRBJ2-1, with unresolved D. Trimming left V 0 bases short and J 6 bases short, with 9 bases between. This CDR3 has 14 residues. The germline gives CDR1 SGHVS, CDR2 FNYEAQ. Here the CDR3 reads CASSLASDFNEQFF. The CDR3 coding sequence is TGTGCCAGCAGCTTAGCGTCAGACTTCAATGAGCAGTTCTTC.

J is TRBJ2-7 and V is TRBV6-6; TRBD2 is a possible D gene (5 bases). Trimming shortened V by 2 bases and J by 5 bases, and 13 bases separated the two germline ends. The CDR3 sequence is 14 residues long. The germline CDR1 and CDR2 sequences are MNHNY and SVGAGI (reference sequence). The CDR3 spells CASSYGRFGDEQYF. DNA for the CDR3: TGTGCCAGCAGTTACGGTCGCTTCGGGGACGAGCAGTACTTC.

This clone showed up just once. The genes are TRBV7-8 and TRBJ2-3; 14 bases are a match to TRBD2. V lost 3 bases to trimming and J lost 4 bases; unmatched junction nucleotides: 3. The germline V gene encodes CDR1 SGHVS and CDR2 FQNEAQ. This CDR3 has 16 amino acids. The CDR3 loop reads CASSLGLAGVADTQYF. Here the CDR3 DNA reads TGTGCCAGCAGCTTGGGACTAGCGGGAGTGGCAGATACGCAGTATTTT.

V and J are TRBV7-2 and TRBJ2-7; TRBD1 matches at 8 bases. The junction had 5 bases not matched to a gene; V was cut back by 1 base and J by 0 bases. Germline loops: CDR1 SGHTA, CDR2 FQGNSA. The CDR3 is made up of 16 amino acids. DNA of the CDR3: TGTGCCAGCAGCTTAGGAGGGACAGGCTCCTCCTACGAGCAGTACTTC. It codes for CASSLGGTGSSYEQYF.

CDR3 DNA sequence: TGTGCCATCAGGACGGAGAGCAATCAGCCCCAGCATTTT. Translated, it gives CAIRTESNQPQHF. The J gene is TRBJ1-5, the V gene TRBV10-3; no definite D call. The length of the CDR3 is 13 residues. Trimming stripped 6 bases from V and 1 base from J, with 7 bases between. Germline CDR1 ENHRY, CDR2 SYGVKD.

This clone has only one observation. This chain links TRBV9 with TRBJ2-3; 7 bases line up with TRBD2. CDR1 is SGDLS, CDR2 YYNGEE, per germline. CDR3 size: 16 residues. V shed 0 bases, J shed 3 bases, and the junction held 7 bases outside the gene matches. The CDR3 reads CASSVAPLGRTDTQYF. In nucleotides, the CDR3 is TGTGCCAGCAGCGTAGCTCCACTCGGGAGGACAGATACGCAGTATTTT.

The V call is TRBV28, the J call TRBJ2-1; TRBD2 matches at 9 bases. V dropped 2 bases and J dropped 4; count of bases not matched to a gene: 6. The length of the CDR3 is 16 residues. The germline CDR1 and CDR2 sequences are MDHEN and SYDVKM. The CDR3 here is CASSLLAGMVYNEQFF. The CDR3 bases are TGTGCCAGCAGTTTACTAGCGGGAATGGTTTACAATGAGCAGTTCTTC. The whole variable domain, filled in from reference TRBV28 and TRBJ2-1, reads DVKVTQSSRYLVKRTGEKVFLECVQDMDHENMFWYRQDPGLGLRLIYFSYDVKMKEKGDIPEGYSVSREKKERFSLILESASTNQTSMYLCASSLLAGMVYNEQFFGPGTRLTVL.

The chain carries TRBV18 and TRBJ2-3; 7 bases line up with TRBD1. Trimming at V came to 2 bases and at J to 5 bases, leaving 4 bases not matched to a gene. The length of the CDR3 is 14 residues. In germline, CDR1 is KGHSH, CDR2 LQKENI. As DNA, the CDR3 is TGTGCCAGCTCACCAACGACAGGGAAAGATACGCAGTATTTT. Amino acids: CASSPTTGKDTQYF.

Written as DNA, the CDR3 is TGTGCCAGCAGTTCCAGGGTGAACACTGAAGCTTTCTTT. This codes for CASSSRVNTEAFF. The chain has TRBV6-5 and TRBJ1-1, with D possibly TRBD1 on 5 matching bases. With 4 bases removed from V and 0 bases from J, the gap between germline ends came to 6 bases. The CDR3 covers 13 residues. The germline gives CDR1 MNHEY, CDR2 SVGAGI.

The chain couples TRBV28 to TRBJ2-7, with D perhaps TRBD1 (5 bases). The germline V gene encodes CDR1 MDHEN and CDR2 SYDVKM. V lost 6 bases, J lost 3 bases, and 12 bases lay in between. The CDR3 extends over 13 amino acids. CDR3 DNA: TGTGCCAGCAGAAAGACAGCCTACTACGAGCAGTACTTC. As protein: CASRKTAYYEQYF.

This chain connects TRBV28 to TRBJ1-5; D possibly corresponds to TRBD1 (6 bases). This CDR3 comprises 12 residues. Germline CDR1 MDHEN, CDR2 SYDVKM. CDR3 loop: CATGYSNQPQHF. In DNA form, the CDR3 reads TGTGCTACAGGGTATAGCAATCAGCCCCAGCATTTT. Filled out from reference TRBV28 and TRBJ1-5, the complete variable domain reads DVKVTQSSRYLVKRTGEKVFLECVQDMDHENMFWYRQDPGLGLRLIYFSYDVKMKEKGDIPEGYSVSREKKERFSLILESASTNQTSMYLCATGYSNQPQHFGDGTRLSIL.

The chain is built from TRBV30 and TRBJ2-7; weak D call: TRBD2 (7 bases). The CDR3 contains 13 residues. Germline V gene sequence: CDR1 GTSNPN, CDR2 SVGIG (reference sequence). Trimming pared 5 bases from V and 1 base from J, leaving 12 bases between. The DNA for the CDR3 is TGTGCCTGGTCCAGCGGGACATCCTACGAGCAGTACTTC. This translates into CAWSSGTSYEQYF.

This chain joins TRBV14 and TRBJ2-1; D may be TRBD1 (6 bases). Germline loops: CDR1 SGHDN, CDR2 FVKESK. CDR3 size: 16 residues. The germline V and J ends were trimmed by 4 bases and 0 bases, with 13 bases remaining between them. The CDR3: CASSRLRGSSYNEQFF. The CDR3 DNA reads TGTGCCAGCAGCCGCTTAAGGGGGAGCTCCTACAATGAGCAGTTCTTC.

The chain recombines TRBV9 with TRBJ2-3, with TRBD1 as a possible D gene (6 bases). Germline values: CDR1 SGDLS, CDR2 YYNGEE. The V and J ends lost 2 bases and 1 base respectively, with 14 bases between them. The length of the CDR3 is 16 residues. CDR3 DNA: TGTGCCAGCAGCGTCCTTGACAGGACGGGCACAGATACGCAGTATTTT. Amino acids: CASSVLDRTGTDTQYF. The full variable domain, in which reference TRBV9 and TRBJ2-3 provide the parts outside the CDR3, is DSGVTQTPKHLITATGQRVTLRCSPRSGDLSVYWYQQSLDQGLQFLIQYYNGEERAKGNILERFSAQQFPDLHSELNLSSLELGDSALYFCASSVLDRTGTDTQYFGPGTRLTVL.

The rearrangement uses TRBV28 and TRBJ2-7; 7 nucleotides align to TRBD2. Trimming took 5 bases from V and 4 from J; bases not matched to a gene: 5. Germline V gene sequence: CDR1 MDHEN, CDR2 SYDVKM. CDR3 size: 13 residues. CDR3 nucleotide sequence: TGTGCCAGCAGTCTGGGAGGGAAATACGAGCAGTACTTC. Translated: CASSLGGKYEQYF.

V usage is TRBV28 and J usage is TRBJ2-3, with D unresolved. CDR1 is MDHEN and CDR2 is SYDVKM in the germline V gene. The CDR3 is 14 residues long. Trimming pared 4 bases from V and 2 bases from J, leaving 10 bases between. CDR3 nucleotides: TGTGCCAGCAGTTCCTTTTACACCACAGATACGCAGTATTTT. Encoded protein: CASSSFYTTDTQYF.

This sequence joins TRBV4-3 and TRBJ1-3, with TRBD1 matching 10 bases. CDR1 and CDR2 (germline): LGHNA, YSLEER. The junction had 17 bases not matched to a gene; V was cut back by 0 bases and J by 9 bases. This CDR3 contains 19 residues. DNA of the CDR3: TGCGCCAGCAGCCAAGAATACGCTGCCGGGACAGGGGAGGGAGGCACCATATATTTT. This translates into CASSQEYAAGTGEGGTIYF.

The chain recombines TRBV4-1 with TRBJ2-2; no reliable D call. V lost 6 bases and J 3 bases, leaving 14 bases between the germline ends. This CDR3 contains 15 residues. CDR1 and CDR2 from the germline V gene are MGHRA and YSYEKL. In nucleotides, the CDR3 is TGCGCCAGCAGACCCATTTCGGCGGACACCGGGGAGCTGTTTTTT. Translation gives CASRPISADTGELFF.

The V gene is TRBV6-5, the J gene TRBJ1-1; 8 bases fit TRBD1. Germline V CDR1 and CDR2: MNHEY, SVGAGI. The CDR3 totals 14 residues. J was trimmed by 9 bases and V by 2 bases; bases with no gene match: 8. In nucleotides, the CDR3 is TGTGCCAGCAGTTACACCGAGGGGACAGGAAAAGCTTTCTTT. Encoded protein: CASSYTEGTGKAFF.

Comments on this clone: This sample also contains other DNA sequences that code for the same CDR3. As DNA, the CDR3 is TGCGCCAGCAGCTTAGCGGGTATGAACACTGAAGCTTTCTTT. Protein sequence: CASSLAGMNTEAFF. V gene TRBV5-1 combines with J gene TRBJ1-1; D not resolved. V lost 2 bases and J lost 0, with 8 bases in between. In germline, CDR1 is SGHRS, CDR2 YFSETQ. This CDR3 contains 14 residues.

This chain connects TRBV4-3 to TRBJ2-5, with D possibly being TRBD1 (6 bases). The last part of the DNA fits TRBJ2-7 better; the J call may be wrong. CDR3 length: 16 residues. CDR1 and CDR2 (germline): LGHNA, YSLEER. CDR3 in amino acids: CASSQAPGEGGYEQYF. CDR3 nucleotides: TGCGCCAGCAGCCAAGCCCCCGGCGAAGGGGGTTACGAGCAGTACTTC.

The chain links TRBV28 to TRBJ1-2, with D maybe TRBD1 (6 bases). This CDR3 is built from 16 residues. V was pared by 2 bases and J by 4 bases, with 17 bases between. The germline V gene encodes CDR1 MDHEN and CDR2 SYDVKM. The DNA for the CDR3 is TGTGCCAGCAGTTTAGAACATTTCACAGGGCGCTATGGCTACACCTTC. This sequence encodes CASSLEHFTGRYGYTF.

CDR3 DNA sequence: TGTGCCAGCAGCACCGGGACTAGCGGGCTCGCGGAGCAGTACTTC. Translation gives CASSTGTSGLAEQYF. The chain recombines TRBV28 with TRBJ2-7; 12 bases agree with TRBD2. The CDR3 sequence is 15 residues long. The germline V gene has CDR1 MDHEN and CDR2 SYDVKM. J lost 7 bases, V lost 6 bases, and 10 bases had no gene match.

The J gene is TRBJ1-2, the V gene TRBV4-1, with D possibly being TRBD1 (6 bases). Per germline, CDR1 MGHRA and CDR2 YSYEKL. V was trimmed by 1 base and J by 3 bases, leaving 18 bases between them. The CDR3 totals 17 residues. The CDR3 region has the DNA TGCGCCAGCAGCCAAGTTCGACCAGGGGATCCCCACTATGGCTACACCTTC. It is translated as CASSQVRPGDPHYGYTF.

The chain has TRBV7-2 and TRBJ2-1; 11 bases align to TRBD2. Germline assignment: CDR1 SGHTA and CDR2 FQGNSA. The V and J ends lost 7 bases and 5 bases, in that order; junction bases with no gene match: 4. The CDR3 length is 14 residues. The DNA of the CDR3 is TGTGCCAGCAAACTAGCGGGAGTAAACAATGAGCAGTTCTTC. Amino acids: CASKLAGVNNEQFF.

V is TRBV7-9 and J is TRBJ2-1, with TRBD2 as a possible D gene (5 bases). The ends were cut back, 4 bases at V and 0 bases at J, with 13 bases in the middle. Germline CDR1 reads SEHNR; CDR2 reads FQNEAQ (reference sequence). This CDR3 contains 16 residues. DNA for the CDR3: TGTGCCAGCAGCTCTGACCGGGGAAGCTCCTACAATGAGCAGTTCTTC. This translates into CASSSDRGSSYNEQFF.